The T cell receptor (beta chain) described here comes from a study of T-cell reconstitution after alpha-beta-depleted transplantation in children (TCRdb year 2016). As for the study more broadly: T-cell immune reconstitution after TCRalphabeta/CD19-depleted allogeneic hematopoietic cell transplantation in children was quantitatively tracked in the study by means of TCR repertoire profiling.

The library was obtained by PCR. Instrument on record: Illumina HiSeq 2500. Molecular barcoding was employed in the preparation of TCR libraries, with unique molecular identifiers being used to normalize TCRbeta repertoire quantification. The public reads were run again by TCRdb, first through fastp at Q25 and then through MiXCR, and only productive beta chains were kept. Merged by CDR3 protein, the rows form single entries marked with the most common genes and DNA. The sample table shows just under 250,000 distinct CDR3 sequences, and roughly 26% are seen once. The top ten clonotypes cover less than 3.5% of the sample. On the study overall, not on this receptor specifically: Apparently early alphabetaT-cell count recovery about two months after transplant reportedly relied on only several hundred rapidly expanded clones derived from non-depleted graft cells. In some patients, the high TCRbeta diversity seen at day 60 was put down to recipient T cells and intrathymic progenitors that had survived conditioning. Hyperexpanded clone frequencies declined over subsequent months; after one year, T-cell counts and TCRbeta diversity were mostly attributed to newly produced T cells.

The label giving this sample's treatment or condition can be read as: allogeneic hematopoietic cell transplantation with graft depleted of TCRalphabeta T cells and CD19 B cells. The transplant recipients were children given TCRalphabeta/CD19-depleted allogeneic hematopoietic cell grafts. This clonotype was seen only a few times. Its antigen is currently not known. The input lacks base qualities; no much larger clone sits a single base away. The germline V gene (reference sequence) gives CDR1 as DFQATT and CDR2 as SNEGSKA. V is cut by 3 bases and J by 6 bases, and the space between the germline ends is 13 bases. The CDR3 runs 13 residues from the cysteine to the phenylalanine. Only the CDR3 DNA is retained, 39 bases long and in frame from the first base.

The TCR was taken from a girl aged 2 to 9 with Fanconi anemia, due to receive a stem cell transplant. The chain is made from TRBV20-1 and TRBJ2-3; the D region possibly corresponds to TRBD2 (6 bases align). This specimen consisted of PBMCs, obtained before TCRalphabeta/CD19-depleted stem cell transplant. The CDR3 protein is CSASRTRGDTQYF. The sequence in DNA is TGCAGTGCTAGTAGGACCCGGGGGGATACGCAGTATTTT.